This T cell receptor (beta chain) was sequenced during a study of blood T cell repertoires in COVID-19. This clone was detected only once. J was trimmed by 7 bases and V by 2 bases; bases with no gene match: 8. CDR3 length equals 17 residues. Germline V gene data show CDR1 as MNHEY and CDR2 as SMNVEV (reference sequence). TCRdb's copy holds only in-frame clones and misses some; the assay was immunoSEQ multiplex PCR. Found here are a few hundred thousand clones, 82% of them singletons; the top ten hold roughly 3.4%. V is TRBV27 and J is TRBJ2-1, with 13 positions matching TRBD2. The specimen was peripheral blood. The clonotype comes from a woman aged 18-35 years with acute or convalescent COVID-19. The CDR3 loop reads CASSLRGTSGAGNEQFF. Written as DNA, the CDR3 is TGTGCCAGCAGTTTAAGGGGGACTAGCGGGGCCGGAAATGAGCAGTTCTTC.